A single sample gave rise to the 7 T cell receptor beta chains below, sequenced in a study of PD-1 blockade in classical Hodgkin lymphoma. Every one of the patients relapsed after autologous stem cell transplantation (brentuximab vedotin exposure was variable). Sequencing was performed with immunoSEQ multiplex PCR; in TCRdb, only in-frame clones are kept and a portion is missing. The sample consists of around 14,000 clones, under 80% of them appearing once. The sequencing here drew on peripheral blood mononuclear cells (PBMCs), taken before the second cycle of nivolumab. Receptors originate from a human donor with classical Hodgkin lymphoma.

This clone has just one count. The V call is TRBV6-4, the J call TRBJ2-3; D uncertain. V shed 2 bases and J shed 4 bases, with 7 bases lying between them. The CDR3 is made up of 13 amino acids. From germline, CDR1 is MRHNA and CDR2 SNTAGT. CDR3 coding DNA: TGTGCCAGCAGTGACCTGAGGTCAGATACGCAGTATTTT. The encoded protein is CASSDLRSDTQYF.

The chain recombines TRBV18 with TRBJ2-2; 8 bases fit TRBD1. The CDR3 sequence is 13 residues long. Germline CDR1 KGHSH, CDR2 LQKENI. Trimming removed 6 bases from V and 6 bases from J; junction bases left unmatched: 3. CDR3 sequence: CASSQQGAGELFF. CDR3 nucleotide sequence: TGTGCCAGCTCGCAACAGGGGGCCGGGGAGCTGTTTTTT.

The chain links TRBV7-2 to TRBJ1-5, with 9 bases lining up with TRBD1. Trimming cost V 3 bases and J 6 bases; bases outside gene matches: 6. CDR1 is SGHTA, CDR2 FQGNSA, per germline. The CDR3 runs to 15 residues. CDR3 protein: CASSLEGQGIQPQHF. In DNA, the CDR3 is TGTGCCAGCAGCTTGGAGGGACAGGGAATTCAGCCCCAGCATTTT.

The chain uses TRBV13 and TRBJ2-2, with D tentatively TRBD2 (6 bases). The germline V gene has CDR1 PRHDT and CDR2 FYEKMQ (reference sequence). CDR3 size: 15 residues. V was shortened by 5 bases and J by 4 bases, with 14 bases between the two germline ends. CDR3 DNA sequence: TGTGCCAGCAGCCCCGGACGGGAGTCCACCGGGGAGCTGTTTTTT. As protein: CASSPGRESTGELFF.

The chain links TRBV2 to TRBJ1-1; TRBD1 agrees at 7 bases. Germline CDR1 reads SNHLY; CDR2 reads FYNNEI. Unmatched junction bases numbered 6, after V lost 4 bases and J lost 4 bases. This CDR3 contains 14 residues. The CDR3 DNA follows: TGTGCCAGCAGTGGGCGACAGGGATCCACTGAAGCTTTCTTT. Protein: CASSGRQGSTEAFF.

The chain uses TRBV18 and TRBJ1-1; no firm D call. V was clipped by 2 bases and J by 5 bases, with 3 bases between them. The length of the CDR3 is 11 residues. Germline V gene lookup returns CDR1 KGHSH and CDR2 LQKENI. For the CDR3, the DNA is TGTGCCAGCTCACCAGAAACTGAAGCTTTCTTT. Protein sequence: CASSPETEAFF.

The rearrangement links TRBV7-2 to TRBJ1-1; D ambiguous. The CDR3 length is 16 residues. Per the germline V gene, CDR1 is SGHTA and CDR2 is FQGNSA. The V end lost 5 bases, the J end lost 2 bases, and 18 bases lay between the germline ends. CDR3 region: CASSRGLGISNTEAFF. The CDR3 nucleotides are TGTGCCAGCAGCCGTGGGTTGGGGATCTCAAACACTGAAGCTTTCTTT.